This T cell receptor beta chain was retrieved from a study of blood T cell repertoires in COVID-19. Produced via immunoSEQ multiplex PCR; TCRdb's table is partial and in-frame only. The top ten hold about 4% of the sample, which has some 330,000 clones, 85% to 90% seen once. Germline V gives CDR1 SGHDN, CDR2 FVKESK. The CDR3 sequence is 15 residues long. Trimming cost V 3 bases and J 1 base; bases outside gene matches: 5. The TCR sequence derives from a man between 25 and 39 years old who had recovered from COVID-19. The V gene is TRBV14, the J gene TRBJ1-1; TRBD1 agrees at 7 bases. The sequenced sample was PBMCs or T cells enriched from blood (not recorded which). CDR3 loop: CASSQGWTGNTEAFF. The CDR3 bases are TGTGCCAGCAGCCAGGGCTGGACAGGGAACACTGAAGCTTTCTTT. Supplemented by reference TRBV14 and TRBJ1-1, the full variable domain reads EAGVTQFPSHSVIEKGQTVTLRCDPISGHDNLYWYRRVMGKEIKFLLHFVKESKQDESGMPNNRFLAERTGGTYSTLKVQPAELEDSGVYFCASSQGWTGNTEAFFGQGTRLTVV.